This TCR beta chain stems from a study of T cell repertoires in cytomegalovirus infection. Study-level background: Signatures in public TCR beta sequences pointed to both CMV infection and matching HLA type.

Turning to this clonotype: Antigen: not known. Compared with germline, one end of the junction differs, possibly owing to a read error.

The CDR3 loop spans 14 amino acids. The germline V gene has CDR1 SEHNR and CDR2 FQNEAQ (reference sequence). Using its own MiXCR run on the reads, TCRdb lists one record per CDR3 protein. There are approximately 990,000 distinct CDR3 sequences in the sample; under 40% occur only once, and around an eighth lies in the top ten. The TCR sequence derives from a human donor in good health (CMV status not recorded). Some clones in this sample may be carry-over from other donors' samples. This specimen was cultured CD8+ T cells from PBMCs, taken from culture after CMV antigen stimulation. The chain joins TRBV7-9 to TRBJ2-4, with D perhaps given as TRBD1 or TRBD2 (5 bases each). This chain's CDR3 is CASSREGQGVSKWF. The DNA of the CDR3 is TGTGCCAGCAGCCGTGAAGGCCAGGGAGTTTCAAAATGGTTC.